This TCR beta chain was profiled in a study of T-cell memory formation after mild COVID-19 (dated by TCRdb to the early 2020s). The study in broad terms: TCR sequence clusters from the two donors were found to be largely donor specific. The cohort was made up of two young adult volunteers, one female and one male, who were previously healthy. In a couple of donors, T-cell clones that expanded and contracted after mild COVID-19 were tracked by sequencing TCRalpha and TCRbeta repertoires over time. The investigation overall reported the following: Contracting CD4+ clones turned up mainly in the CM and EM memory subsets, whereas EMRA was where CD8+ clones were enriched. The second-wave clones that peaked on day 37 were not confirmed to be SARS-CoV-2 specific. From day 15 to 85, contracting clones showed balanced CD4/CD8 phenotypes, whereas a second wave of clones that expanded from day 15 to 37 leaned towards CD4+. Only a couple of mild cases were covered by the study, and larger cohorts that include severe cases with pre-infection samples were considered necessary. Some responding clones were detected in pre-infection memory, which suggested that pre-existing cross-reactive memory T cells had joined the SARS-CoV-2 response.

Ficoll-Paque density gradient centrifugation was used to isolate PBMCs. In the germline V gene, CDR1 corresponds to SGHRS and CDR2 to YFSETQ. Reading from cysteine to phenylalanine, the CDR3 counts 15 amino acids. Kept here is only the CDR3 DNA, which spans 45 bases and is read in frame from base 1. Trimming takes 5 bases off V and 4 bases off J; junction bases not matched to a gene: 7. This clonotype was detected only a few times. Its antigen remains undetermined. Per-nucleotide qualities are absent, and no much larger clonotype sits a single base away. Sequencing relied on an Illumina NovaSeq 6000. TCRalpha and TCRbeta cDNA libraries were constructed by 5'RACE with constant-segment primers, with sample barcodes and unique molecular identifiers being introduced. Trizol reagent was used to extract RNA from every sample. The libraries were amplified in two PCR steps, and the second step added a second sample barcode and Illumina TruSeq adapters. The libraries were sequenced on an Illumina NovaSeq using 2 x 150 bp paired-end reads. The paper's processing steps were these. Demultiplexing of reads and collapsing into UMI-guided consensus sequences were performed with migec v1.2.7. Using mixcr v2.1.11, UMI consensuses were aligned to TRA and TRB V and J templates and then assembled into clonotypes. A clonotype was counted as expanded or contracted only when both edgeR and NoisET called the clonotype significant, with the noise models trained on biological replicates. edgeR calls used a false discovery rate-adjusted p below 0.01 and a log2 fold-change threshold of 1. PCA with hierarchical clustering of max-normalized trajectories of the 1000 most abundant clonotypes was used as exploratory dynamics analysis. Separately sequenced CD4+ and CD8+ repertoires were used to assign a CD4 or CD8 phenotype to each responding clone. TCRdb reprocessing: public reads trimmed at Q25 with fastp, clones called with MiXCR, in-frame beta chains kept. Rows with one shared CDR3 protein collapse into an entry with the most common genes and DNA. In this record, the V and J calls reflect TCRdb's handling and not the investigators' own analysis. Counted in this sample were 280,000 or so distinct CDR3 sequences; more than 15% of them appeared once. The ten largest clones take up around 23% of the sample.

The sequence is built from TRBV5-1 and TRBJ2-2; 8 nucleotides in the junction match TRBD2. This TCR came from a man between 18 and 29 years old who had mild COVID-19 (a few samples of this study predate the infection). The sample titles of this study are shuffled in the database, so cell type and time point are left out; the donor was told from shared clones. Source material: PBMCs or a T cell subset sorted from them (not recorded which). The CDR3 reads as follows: CASRSGGGSTGELFF. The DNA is TGCGCCAGCAGGAGCGGGGGTGGATCCACCGGGGAGCTGTTTTTT.